This TCR beta chain was found in a study of blood T cells in healthy people across ages. A sample-barcoded 5' primer and a J-beta primer mix were used in a second PCR of roughly 6 to 11 cycles. TCRdb itself ran the 5' RACE reads through MiXCR, one entry per CDR3 protein. The sample consists of 590,000 or so distinct CDR3 sequences, about 30% of them appearing once. The CDR3 covers 14 residues. The V gene lost 1 base and the J gene lost 5 bases, with 12 bases spanning the gap. Germline CDR1 is SGHRS and CDR2 is YFSETQ. Each donor was a healthy Caucasian individual from Russia, aged about 6 to 90. This clonotype has at least ten counts.

This chain joins TRBV5-1 and TRBJ2-5; D remains ambiguous. This TCR was sampled from a woman older than 75 in good health. The specimen was blood. The CDR3 region has the DNA TGCGCCAGCAGCTTGTCTGAGGCCGGGGAGACCCAGTACTTC. Protein product: CASSLSEAGETQYF.